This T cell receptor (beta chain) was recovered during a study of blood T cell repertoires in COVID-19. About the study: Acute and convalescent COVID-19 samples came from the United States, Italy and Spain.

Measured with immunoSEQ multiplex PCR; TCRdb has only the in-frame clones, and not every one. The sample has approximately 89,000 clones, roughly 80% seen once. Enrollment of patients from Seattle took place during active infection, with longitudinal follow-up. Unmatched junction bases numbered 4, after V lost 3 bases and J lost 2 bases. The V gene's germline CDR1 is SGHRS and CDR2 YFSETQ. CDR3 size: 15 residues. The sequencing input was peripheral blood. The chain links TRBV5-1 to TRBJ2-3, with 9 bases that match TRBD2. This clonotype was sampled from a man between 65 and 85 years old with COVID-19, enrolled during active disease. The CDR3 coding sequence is TGCGCCAGCAGCTGGGCGGGGGGGACCACAGATACGCAGTATTTT. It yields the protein CASSWAGGTTDTQYF.